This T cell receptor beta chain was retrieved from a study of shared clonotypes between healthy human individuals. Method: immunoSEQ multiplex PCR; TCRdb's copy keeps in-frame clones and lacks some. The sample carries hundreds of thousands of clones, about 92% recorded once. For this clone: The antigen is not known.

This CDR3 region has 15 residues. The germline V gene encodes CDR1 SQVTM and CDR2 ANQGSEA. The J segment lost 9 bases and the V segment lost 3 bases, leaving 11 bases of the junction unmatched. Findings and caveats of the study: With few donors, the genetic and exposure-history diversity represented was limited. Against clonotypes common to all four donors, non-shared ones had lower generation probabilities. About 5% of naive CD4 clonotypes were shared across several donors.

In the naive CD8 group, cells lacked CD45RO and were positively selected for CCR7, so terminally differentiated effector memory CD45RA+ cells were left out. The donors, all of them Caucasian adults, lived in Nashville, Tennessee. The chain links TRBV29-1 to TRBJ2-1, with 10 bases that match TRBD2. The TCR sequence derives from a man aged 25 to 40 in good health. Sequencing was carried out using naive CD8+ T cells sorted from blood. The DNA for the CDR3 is TGCAGCGTTGACCCTAGCGGGAGTGTCTTTCGTGAGCAGTTCTTC. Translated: CSVDPSGSVFREQFF.